This passage covers 2 T cell receptor beta chains from one sample sequenced in a study of blood T cell repertoires in COVID-19. TCRdb's copy holds only in-frame clones and misses some; the assay was immunoSEQ multiplex PCR. Here the sample spans 200,000 to 250,000 clones, more than 70% being singletons. Material: peripheral blood. The source is a man in his fifties or sixties with active or convalescent COVID-19.

V gene TRBV5-1 combines with J gene TRBJ1-1; the D gene is possibly TRBD1 (5 bases). This CDR3 has 15 residues. Germline assignment: CDR1 SGHRS and CDR2 YFSETQ. V was clipped by 2 bases and J by 4 bases, with 15 bases between them. CDR3 nucleotide sequence: TGCGCCAGCAGCTTCGCGACAGCCGAAGGCACTGAAGCTTTCTTT. This encodes CASSFATAEGTEAFF.

V and J are TRBV6-1 and TRBJ1-6, with TRBD1 matching over 9 bases. The CDR3 is made up of 14 amino acids. CDR1 is MNHNS and CDR2 is SASEGT in the germline V gene. With 2 bases clipped from V and 8 bases from J, the junction kept 1 base outside the gene matches. Written as DNA, the CDR3 is TGTGCCAGCAGTGAACGACAGGGGGATTCACCCCTCCACTTT. This gives the protein CASSERQGDSPLHF.